These 22 T cell receptor beta chains came from one sample sequenced in a study of blood T cell repertoires in COVID-19 (TCRdb year 2020). Libraries were constructed by the immunoSEQ multiplex PCR assay. As stored in TCRdb, this immuneACCESS dataset retains in-frame rearrangements with V and J assigned. A fraction of the clones does not appear; measured against another copy, unresolved V genes explain less than half of the discrepancy, and the remainder lacks a known reason. The sample has 150,000 to 200,000 clones on record, about 88% of them singletons. The ten top clones hold 0.99% of the sample. The source material was peripheral blood. These TCRs come from a man aged 18 to 30 with acute or convalescent COVID-19.

This rearrangement joins TRBV12-5 to TRBJ1-5; D is unclear. There are 15 residues in the CDR3. With 1 base removed from V and 2 bases from J, the gap between germline ends came to 9 bases. Germline CDR1 and CDR2: LGHNT and FRNRAP. As DNA, the CDR3 is TGTGCTAGTGGTTTGGAAAAGGCGGGCAATCAGCCCCAGCATTTT. Translation: CASGLEKAGNQPQHF.

This rearrangement joins TRBV18 to TRBJ2-1, with D possibly matching TRBD2 (6 bases). V was shortened by 2 bases and J by 6 bases, with 11 bases between the two germline ends. Germline V CDR1 and CDR2: KGHSH, LQKENI. There are 14 residues in the CDR3. In DNA, the CDR3 is TGTGCCAGCTCACCATTAACCGGGGGCAATGAGCAGTTCTTC. The encoded protein is CASSPLTGGNEQFF.

The rearrangement joins TRBV7-9 to TRBJ1-1; 7 positions match TRBD1. Trimming cost V 2 bases and J 2 bases; bases outside gene matches: 5. Germline V gene data show CDR1 as SEHNR and CDR2 as FQNEAQ (reference sequence). This CDR3 has 15 amino acids. CDR3 residues: CASSLTGADNTEAFF. The CDR3 DNA reads TGTGCCAGCAGCTTAACAGGGGCAGATAACACTGAAGCTTTCTTT.

This clone was picked up a small number of times. The CDR3 coding sequence is TGTGCCAGTAGACAGGGATTTAGGTCACCCCTCCACTTT. This gives the protein CASRQGFRSPLHF. V is TRBV19 and J is TRBJ1-6; TRBD1 is a possible D gene (6 bases). Germline CDR1 LNHDA, CDR2 SQIVND (reference sequence). Trimming cost V 6 bases and J 10 bases, with 13 bases left between them. This CDR3 is built from 13 residues.

V is TRBV6-5 and J is TRBJ2-7; TRBD1 matches at 8 bases. The CDR3 has 13 residues. V shed 7 bases and J 4 bases; nucleotides not matched to a gene: 6. Per germline, CDR1 MNHEY and CDR2 SVGAGI. In DNA, the CDR3 is TGTGCCAGCAATGCCGGGACAGGATACGAGCAGTACTTC. Residues: CASNAGTGYEQYF.

The V gene is TRBV19, the J gene TRBJ1-5; D remains unclear. The V end lost 2 bases, the J end lost 1 base, and 9 bases lay between the germline ends. The length of the CDR3 is 15 residues. CDR1 and CDR2 (germline): LNHDA, SQIVND (reference sequence). CDR3 coding DNA: TGTGCCAGTAGTATAAATTCCGGGAGCAATCAGCCCCAGCATTTT. Encoded protein: CASSINSGSNQPQHF.

This chain uses TRBV18 with TRBJ2-2, with D possibly being TRBD1 (6 bases). Trimming took off 5 bases at V and 9 bases at J, with 19 bases between the two ends. The CDR3 is 15 amino acids. The V gene's germline CDR1 is KGHSH and CDR2 LQKENI. The chain's CDR3 is CASSSIRDTYRELFF. CDR3 nucleotides: TGTGCCAGCTCATCGATCAGGGACACGTACCGGGAGCTGTTTTTT.

The chain is built from TRBV5-1 and TRBJ1-1; TRBD1 matches at 7 bases. The V segment lost 0 bases and the J segment 7 bases; nucleotides outside the gene matches: 15. Germline CDR1 SGHRS, CDR2 YFSETQ. This CDR3 is 17 amino acids long. The CDR3 loop is CASSLGVRGAHLVEAFF. CDR3 nucleotide sequence: TGCGCCAGCAGCTTGGGTGTCAGGGGGGCGCATTTAGTTGAAGCTTTCTTT.

The chain links TRBV7-2 to TRBJ2-5; 9 bases fit TRBD1. The V gene's germline CDR1 is SGHTA and CDR2 FQGNSA. The CDR3 covers 13 residues. V lost 1 base and J lost 7; bases outside the gene matches: 1. This CDR3 reads CASSLGQGVTQYF. The CDR3 bases are TGTGCCAGCAGCTTAGGACAGGGGGTGACCCAGTACTTC.

Only a few counts were recorded for this clone. V usage is TRBV19 and J usage is TRBJ1-1; 7 bases line up with TRBD1. The CDR3 loop spans 14 amino acids. V was pared by 3 bases and J by 3 bases, with 4 bases of the junction left unmatched. CDR1 and CDR2 (germline): LNHDA, SQIVND (reference sequence). CDR3 region: CASSISRGDTEAFF. In nucleotides, the CDR3 is TGTGCCAGTAGTATCAGCAGGGGGGACACTGAAGCTTTCTTT.

This rearrangement joins TRBV19 to TRBJ1-2; a possible D gene is TRBD1 (5 bases). This CDR3 spans 13 amino acids. Trimming took off 5 bases at V and 4 bases at J, with 11 bases between the two ends. CDR1 and CDR2 (germline): LNHDA, SQIVND (reference sequence). CDR3 sequence (DNA): TGTGCCAGTAGTCCCGACAGAGGCTATGGCTACACCTTC. Protein product: CASSPDRGYGYTF.

This clone has more than one count but fewer than ten. V gene TRBV6-1 combines with J gene TRBJ1-2; D is uncertain. The V end was cut by 5 bases, the J end by 1 base, with 17 bases between. There are 16 residues in the CDR3. Germline CDR1 MNHNS, CDR2 SASEGT. The CDR3 region is CASSQVRSTLNYGYTF. CDR3 sequence (DNA): TGTGCCAGCAGTCAAGTGCGGAGTACCCTTAACTATGGCTACACCTTC.

V and J are TRBV6-2 or TRBV6-3 and TRBJ2-5, with D perhaps TRBD2 (6 bases). CDR3 length: 14 residues. Trimming removed 2 bases at V and 3 bases at J, with 10 bases between. Germline assignment: CDR1 MNHEY and CDR2 SVGEGT. The CDR3 DNA reads TGTGCCAGCAGTTACCTTGCGGGAAAAGAGACCCAGTACTTC. As protein: CASSYLAGKETQYF.

The V call is TRBV28, the J call TRBJ2-1, with 7 nucleotides matching TRBD2. Per germline, CDR1 MDHEN and CDR2 SYDVKM. The CDR3 length is 16 residues. The V segment lost 5 bases and the J segment 0 bases; nucleotides outside the gene matches: 7. DNA for the CDR3: TGTGCCAGCAGTCCCCTCACGGGGGGCTCCTACAATGAGCAGTTCTTC. It specifies CASSPLTGGSYNEQFF.

This chain connects TRBV4-1 to TRBJ1-1, with TRBD1 matching 8 bases. This CDR3 spans 18 amino acids. Germline CDR1 MGHRA, CDR2 YSYEKL. V was clipped by 4 bases and J by 0 bases; unmatched bases: 13. The CDR3 nucleotides are TGCGCCAGCAGCCCTCTCTCCTTACAGGGGGGCATGAACACTGAAGCTTTCTTT. Its protein is CASSPLSLQGGMNTEAFF.

The CDR3 loop is CASSPPGTGALDGYTF. As DNA, the CDR3 is TGTGCCAGCTCACCCCCCGGGACAGGGGCCTTGGATGGCTACACCTTC. The chain carries TRBV18 and TRBJ1-2; 10 bases line up with TRBD1. J lost 6 bases, V lost 3 bases, and 10 bases had no gene match. Germline V gene lookup returns CDR1 KGHSH and CDR2 LQKENI. The CDR3 runs to 16 residues.

The chain joins TRBV19 to TRBJ2-5, with 11 bases that match TRBD1. Germline V CDR1 and CDR2: LNHDA, SQIVND (reference sequence). Losses at the gene ends were 8 bases for V and 4 bases for J; bases not matched to a gene: 6. The CDR3 spans 14 residues. CDR3 protein: CASSSGTGGETQYF. The CDR3 DNA sequence: TGTGCCAGTTCCTCCGGGACAGGGGGAGAGACCCAGTACTTC.

V and J are TRBV28 and TRBJ2-1; D is perhaps TRBD2 (5 bases). Germline loops: CDR1 MDHEN, CDR2 SYDVKM. V was clipped by 5 bases and J by 9 bases, with 14 bases between them. The CDR3 length is 13 residues. The CDR3 reads CASSPRGTAEQFF. In nucleotides, the CDR3 is TGTGCCAGCAGTCCCCGGGGTACGGCTGAGCAGTTCTTC.

The chain uses TRBV6-5 and TRBJ2-7, with 10 bases aligning to TRBD1. Germline loops: CDR1 MNHEY, CDR2 SVGAGI. Losses at the gene ends were 6 bases for V and 4 bases for J; bases not matched to a gene: 9. The CDR3 loop spans 15 amino acids. CDR3 loop: CASSRSGQGRYEQYF. As DNA, the CDR3 is TGTGCCAGCAGCCGATCGGGACAGGGGAGGTACGAGCAGTACTTC.

This sequence joins TRBV4-1 and TRBJ2-1; 11 bases match TRBD1. The V gene end was trimmed by 4 bases and the J gene end by 4 bases; junction bases not matched to a gene: 6. Per the germline V gene, CDR1 is MGHRA and CDR2 is YSYEKL. The CDR3 covers 16 residues. CDR3 protein: CASSLRTGGTYNEQFF. The CDR3 region has the DNA TGCGCCAGCAGCCTTAGGACAGGGGGCACGTACAATGAGCAGTTCTTC.

With respect to this clone: This same CDR3 is encoded by further DNA sequences in the sample. The rearrangement links TRBV6-5 to TRBJ1-1; D is unclear. The V gene's germline CDR1 is MNHEY and CDR2 SVGAGI. The CDR3 has 14 amino acids. Between the trimmed V and J ends, which lost 0 bases and 5 bases, there was a span of 10 bases. The CDR3 DNA follows: TGTGCCAGCAGTTACTCAGGGAGGAGTACTGAAGCTTTCTTT. Amino acid sequence: CASSYSGRSTEAFF.

The rearrangement links TRBV12-3 or TRBV12-4 to TRBJ1-5; a weak D match, TRBD1 (5 bases). This CDR3 has 11 amino acids. Deletions cut 6 bases from V and 9 bases from J, with 9 bases between. Here the CDR3 DNA reads TGTGCCAGCAGGGGGGGTGGGCCCCAGCATTTT. Residues: CASRGGGPQHF.